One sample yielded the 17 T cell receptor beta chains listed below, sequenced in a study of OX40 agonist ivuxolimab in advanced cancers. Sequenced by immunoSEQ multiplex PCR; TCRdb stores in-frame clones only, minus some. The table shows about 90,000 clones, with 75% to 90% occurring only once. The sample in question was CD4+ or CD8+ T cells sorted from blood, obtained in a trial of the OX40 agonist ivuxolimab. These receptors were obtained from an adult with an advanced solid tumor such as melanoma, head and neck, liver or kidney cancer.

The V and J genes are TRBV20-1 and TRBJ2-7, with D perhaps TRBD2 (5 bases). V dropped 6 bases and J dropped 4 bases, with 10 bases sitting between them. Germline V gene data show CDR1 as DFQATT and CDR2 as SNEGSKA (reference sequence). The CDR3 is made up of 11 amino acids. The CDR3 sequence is CSATSGYEQYF. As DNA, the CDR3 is TGCAGTGCCACCAGCGGATACGAGCAGTACTTC.

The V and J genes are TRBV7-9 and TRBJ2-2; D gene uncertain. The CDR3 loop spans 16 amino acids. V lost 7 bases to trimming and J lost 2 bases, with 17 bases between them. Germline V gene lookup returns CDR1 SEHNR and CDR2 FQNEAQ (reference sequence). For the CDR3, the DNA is TGTGCCAGCAACCCGAGCCGGAGTATTAACACCGGGGAGCTGTTTTTT. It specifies CASNPSRSINTGELFF. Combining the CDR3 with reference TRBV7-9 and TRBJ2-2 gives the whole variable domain DTGVSQNPRHKITKRGQNVTFRCDPISEHNRLYWYRQTLGQGPEFLTYFQNEAQLEKSRLLSDRFSAERPKGSFSTLEIQRTEQGDSAMYLCASNPSRSINTGELFFGEGSRLTVL.

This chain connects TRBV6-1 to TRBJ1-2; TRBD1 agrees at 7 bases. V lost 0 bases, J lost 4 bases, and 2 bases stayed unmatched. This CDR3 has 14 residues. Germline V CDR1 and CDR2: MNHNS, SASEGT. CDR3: CASSEARTGYGYTF. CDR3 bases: TGTGCCAGCAGTGAAGCCCGGACAGGCTATGGCTACACCTTC.

For the CDR3, the DNA is TGTGCCAGCAGCGCATCAGGGGGTAATAATGAAAAACTGTTTTTT. Its translation is CASSASGGNNEKLFF. V usage is TRBV2 and J usage is TRBJ1-4; 7 nucleotides line up with TRBD1. The CDR3 is made up of 15 amino acids. Germline V gene lookup returns CDR1 SNHLY and CDR2 FYNNEI. Trimming cost V 6 bases and J 4 bases; bases outside gene matches: 8.

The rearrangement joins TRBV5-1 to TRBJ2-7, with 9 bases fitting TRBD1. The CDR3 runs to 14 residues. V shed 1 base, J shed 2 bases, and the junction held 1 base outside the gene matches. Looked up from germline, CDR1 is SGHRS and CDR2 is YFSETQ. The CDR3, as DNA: TGCGCCAGCAGCTTGACAGGGGGCCCCTACGAGCAGTACTTC. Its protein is CASSLTGGPYEQYF.

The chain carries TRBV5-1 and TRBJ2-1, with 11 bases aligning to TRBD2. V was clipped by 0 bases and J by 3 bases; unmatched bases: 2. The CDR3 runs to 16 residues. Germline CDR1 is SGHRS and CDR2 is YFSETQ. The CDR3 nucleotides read TGCGCCAGCAGCTTGGCCGGACTAGCGGGCTACAATGAGCAGTTCTTC. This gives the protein CASSLAGLAGYNEQFF.

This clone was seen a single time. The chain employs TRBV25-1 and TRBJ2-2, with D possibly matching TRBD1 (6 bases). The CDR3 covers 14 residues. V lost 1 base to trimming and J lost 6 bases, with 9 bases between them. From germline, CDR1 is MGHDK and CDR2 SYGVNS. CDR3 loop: CASSEWTEPGELFF. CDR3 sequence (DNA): TGTGCCAGCAGTGAATGGACAGAGCCCGGGGAGCTGTTTTTT.

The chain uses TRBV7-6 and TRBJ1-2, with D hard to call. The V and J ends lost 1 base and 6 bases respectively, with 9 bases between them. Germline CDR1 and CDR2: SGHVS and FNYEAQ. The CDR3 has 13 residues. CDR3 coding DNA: TGTGCCAGCAGCTTAGTGGCGGGAAATGGCTACACCTTC. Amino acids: CASSLVAGNGYTF.

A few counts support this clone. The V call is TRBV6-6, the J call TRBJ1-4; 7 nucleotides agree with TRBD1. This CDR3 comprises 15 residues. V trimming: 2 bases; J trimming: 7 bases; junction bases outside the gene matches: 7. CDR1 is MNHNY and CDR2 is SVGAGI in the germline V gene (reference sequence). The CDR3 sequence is CASSYSPTGSEKLFF. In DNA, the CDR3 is TGTGCCAGCAGTTACAGCCCGACAGGGAGTGAAAAACTGTTTTTT.

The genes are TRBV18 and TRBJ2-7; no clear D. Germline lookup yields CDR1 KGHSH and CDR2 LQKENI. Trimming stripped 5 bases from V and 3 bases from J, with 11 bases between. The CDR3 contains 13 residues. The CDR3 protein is CASSKGRSYEQYF. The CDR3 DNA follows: TGTGCCAGCTCAAAAGGACGGAGCTACGAGCAGTACTTC.

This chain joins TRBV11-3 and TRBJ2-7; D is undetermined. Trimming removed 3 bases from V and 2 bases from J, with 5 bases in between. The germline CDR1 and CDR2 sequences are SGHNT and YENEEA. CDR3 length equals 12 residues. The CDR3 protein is CASSFGTYEQYF. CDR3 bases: TGTGCCAGCAGCTTTGGAACCTACGAGCAGTACTTC.

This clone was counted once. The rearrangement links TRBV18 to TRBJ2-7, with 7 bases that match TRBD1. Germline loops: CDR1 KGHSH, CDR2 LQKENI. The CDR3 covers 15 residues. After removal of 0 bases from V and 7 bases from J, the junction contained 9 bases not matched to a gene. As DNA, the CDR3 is TGTGCCAGCTCACCACCTGGAATAGGGGGCTATGAGCAGTACTTC. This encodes CASSPPGIGGYEQYF.

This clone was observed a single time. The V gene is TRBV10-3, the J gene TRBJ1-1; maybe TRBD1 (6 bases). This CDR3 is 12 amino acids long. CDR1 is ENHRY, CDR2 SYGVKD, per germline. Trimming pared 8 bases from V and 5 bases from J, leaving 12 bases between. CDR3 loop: CAIQGYATEAFF. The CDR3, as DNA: TGTGCCATCCAGGGGTACGCAACTGAAGCTTTCTTT.

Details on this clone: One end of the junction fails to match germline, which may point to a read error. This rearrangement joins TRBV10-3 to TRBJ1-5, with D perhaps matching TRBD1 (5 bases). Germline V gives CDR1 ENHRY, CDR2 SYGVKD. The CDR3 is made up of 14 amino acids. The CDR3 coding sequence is TGTGCCAGCAGTTACGGGGGGGAAGGGCAGCCCCAGCATTTT. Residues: CASSYGGEGQPQHF.

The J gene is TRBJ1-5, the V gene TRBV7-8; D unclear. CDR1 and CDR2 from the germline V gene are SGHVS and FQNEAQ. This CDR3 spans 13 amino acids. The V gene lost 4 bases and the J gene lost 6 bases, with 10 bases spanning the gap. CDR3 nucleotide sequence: TGTGCCAGCAGCTCCAGACCCGTTCAGCCCCAGCATTTT. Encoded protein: CASSSRPVQPQHF.

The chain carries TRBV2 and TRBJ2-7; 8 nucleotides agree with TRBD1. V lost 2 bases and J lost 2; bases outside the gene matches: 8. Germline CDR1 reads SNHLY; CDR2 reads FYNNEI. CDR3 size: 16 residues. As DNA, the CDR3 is TGTGCCAGCAGTGAATGGGCCAGGGGGCGAACCTACGAGCAGTACTTC. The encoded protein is CASSEWARGRTYEQYF.

The CDR3 is CASSPIGVYTEAFF. CDR3 nucleotide sequence: TGTGCCAGCAGCCCGATTGGCGTATACACTGAAGCTTTCTTT. The chain employs TRBV9 and TRBJ1-1; D remains ambiguous. This CDR3 spans 14 amino acids. V dropped 4 bases and J dropped 3 bases, with 13 bases sitting between them. Germline CDR1 and CDR2: SGDLS and YYNGEE.